This T cell receptor beta chain was observed in a study of T cell responses to AZD1222 COVID-19 vaccine. Notes on the study in general: Clonal diversity may have been underestimated in mostly white British donors. It was only after the peak T cell response that any repertoires were sampled.

Trimming removed 4 bases from V and 5 bases from J, with 12 bases in between. In germline, CDR1 is SQVTM, CDR2 ANQGSEA. This CDR3 spans 12 amino acids. As concerns this clone: No antigen is known for it.

Produced via immunoSEQ multiplex PCR; TCRdb's table is partial and in-frame only. The profile shows about 130,000 clones, approximately 88% of them singletons. The gene calls are TRBV29-1 and TRBJ2-7; D possibly matches TRBD1 or TRBD2 (7 bases each). The receptor was isolated from an adult who received the AZD1222 COVID-19 vaccine. The material was peripheral blood, obtained 28 days after the second AZD1222 dose. Here the CDR3 reads CSVGQGGDEQYF. CDR3 in DNA: TGCAGCGTTGGGCAGGGGGGGGACGAGCAGTACTTC.